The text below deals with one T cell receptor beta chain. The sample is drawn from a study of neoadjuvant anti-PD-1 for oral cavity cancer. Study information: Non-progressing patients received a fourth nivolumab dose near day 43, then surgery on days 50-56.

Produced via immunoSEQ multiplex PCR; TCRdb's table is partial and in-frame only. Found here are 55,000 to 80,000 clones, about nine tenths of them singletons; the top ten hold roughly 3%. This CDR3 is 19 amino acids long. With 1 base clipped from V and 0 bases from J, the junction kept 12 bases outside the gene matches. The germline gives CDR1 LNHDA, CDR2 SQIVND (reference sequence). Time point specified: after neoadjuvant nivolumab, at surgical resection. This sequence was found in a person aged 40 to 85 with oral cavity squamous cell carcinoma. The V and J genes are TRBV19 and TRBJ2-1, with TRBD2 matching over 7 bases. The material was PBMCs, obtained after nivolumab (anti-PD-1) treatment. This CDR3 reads CASSIGLAVLTSSYNEQFF. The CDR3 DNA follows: TGTGCCAGTAGTATAGGGCTAGCGGTTTTAACTAGCTCCTACAATGAGCAGTTCTTC.